This TCR beta chain was sequenced for a study of T cells after yellow fever vaccination. Concerning this clonotype itself: What it binds is unknown.

The germline V and J ends were trimmed by 3 bases and 1 base, with 12 bases remaining between them. Germline values: CDR1 LGHNA, CDR2 YSLEER. The CDR3 extends over 15 amino acids. 5'RACE template switching produced TCR cDNA carrying a universal primer site and UMIs. MiXCR, applied by TCRdb to the 5' RACE reads, yields one record per CDR3 protein. The sample yields 450,000 to 650,000 distinct CDR3 sequences, roughly 13% seen once. Study-level results: Abundant contaminating clonotypes from the bulk population could appear in FACS-sorted repertoires. A small proportion of clonotypes was detected in both the CD4 and CD8 compartments. Most primary-vaccination clones reappeared after the booster (about 97% CD4, 88% CD8).

The sequenced sample was PBMCs, obtained on the day of the yellow fever booster vaccination. The source is a man younger than 40 who received the YFV17D yellow fever vaccine. This sequence joins TRBV4-3 and TRBJ2-5, with TRBD1 as a possible D gene (6 bases). DNA for the CDR3: TGCGCCAGCAGCCAGATAGGACAGCCCCAAGAGACCCAGTACTTC. This translates into CASSQIGQPQETQYF.